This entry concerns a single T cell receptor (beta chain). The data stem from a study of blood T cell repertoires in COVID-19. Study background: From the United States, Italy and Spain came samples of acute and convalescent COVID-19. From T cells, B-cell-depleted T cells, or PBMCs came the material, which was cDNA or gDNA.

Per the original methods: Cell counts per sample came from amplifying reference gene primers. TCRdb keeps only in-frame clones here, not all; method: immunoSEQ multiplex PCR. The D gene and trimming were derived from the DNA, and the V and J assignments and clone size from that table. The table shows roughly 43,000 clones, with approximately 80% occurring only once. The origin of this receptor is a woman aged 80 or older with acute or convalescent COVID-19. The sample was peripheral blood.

Here the CDR3 reads CASSPLTASSYNSPLHF. The CDR3 DNA follows: TGTGCCAGCAGTCCCCTGACAGCCAGCTCCTATAATTCACCCCTCCACTTT. This chain links TRBV2 with TRBJ1-6; TRBD1 is a possible D gene (5 bases). Trimming removed 5 bases at V and 0 bases at J, with 14 bases between. Germline V gene sequence: CDR1 SNHLY, CDR2 FYNNEI. The CDR3 sequence is 17 residues long.